The 22 T cell receptor beta chains below come from one sample, sequenced in a study of OX40 agonist ivuxolimab in advanced cancers. Measured with immunoSEQ multiplex PCR; TCRdb has only the in-frame clones, and not every one. This sample has some 65,000 clones, with about 85% found just once. Sequencing was performed on CD4+ or CD8+ T cells sorted from blood, taken in a trial of the OX40 agonist ivuxolimab. The receptors stem from an adult with an advanced solid tumor such as melanoma, head and neck, liver or kidney cancer.

This clone occurred a few times. This chain links TRBV29-1 with TRBJ2-2, with 7 bases that match TRBD2. This CDR3 spans 14 amino acids. In germline, CDR1 is SQVTM, CDR2 ANQGSEA. V lost 1 base to trimming and J lost 4 bases; unmatched junction nucleotides: 3. The CDR3 spells CSVEVRGGTGELFF. In DNA, the CDR3 is TGCAGCGTTGAAGTCCGCGGGGGCACCGGGGAGCTGTTTTTT.

The rearrangement joins TRBV2 to TRBJ2-1; D not resolved. V lost 9 bases and J 2 bases, leaving 14 bases between the germline ends. CDR3 length: 14 amino acids. Germline loops: CDR1 SNHLY, CDR2 FYNNEI. The CDR3 is CASTTALAYNEQFF. The DNA for the CDR3 is TGTGCCAGTACAACGGCCCTTGCCTACAATGAGCAGTTCTTC.

The chain joins TRBV18 to TRBJ1-5, with 7 bases that match TRBD1. This CDR3 comprises 16 residues. The V segment lost 4 bases and the J segment 3 bases; nucleotides outside the gene matches: 9. In germline, CDR1 is KGHSH, CDR2 LQKENI. The CDR3 spells CASSLKGTASNQPQHF. The CDR3 region has the DNA TGTGCCAGCTCACTAAAAGGGACAGCTTCCAATCAGCCCCAGCATTTT.

The V gene is TRBV19, the J gene TRBJ2-1, with 11 bases lining up with TRBD2. V shed 3 bases and J 3 bases; nucleotides not matched to a gene: 10. This CDR3 comprises 18 residues. Germline V gene lookup returns CDR1 LNHDA and CDR2 SQIVND (reference sequence). The CDR3 nucleotides read TGTGCCAGTAGTATGTCACTAGCGGGAGTATCTCTCTACAATGAGCAGTTCTTC. Translation gives CASSMSLAGVSLYNEQFF.

The chain recombines TRBV23-1 with TRBJ1-2, with D maybe TRBD1 (5 bases). TRBV23-1 is given ORF status, its function remaining uncertain. There are 12 residues in the CDR3. V dropped 1 base and J dropped 5 bases, with 5 bases sitting between them. CDR3 bases: TGCGCCAGCAGTCAATGGGGGTATGGCTACACCTTC. Its translation: CASSQWGYGYTF.

The chain employs TRBV5-6 and TRBJ1-5, with 7 nucleotides matching TRBD1. Losses at the gene ends were 0 bases for V and 5 bases for J; bases not matched to a gene: 2. The CDR3 contains 14 residues. The germline V gene encodes CDR1 SGHDT and CDR2 YYEEEE. CDR3 nucleotides: TGTGCCAGCAGCTTGGGACAGGGATATCAGCCCCAGCATTTT. Amino acid sequence: CASSLGQGYQPQHF.

V usage is TRBV5-4 and J usage is TRBJ1-1, with TRBD1 as a possible D gene (5 bases). From germline, CDR1 is SGHNT and CDR2 YYREEE (reference sequence). The CDR3 runs 16 residues. V shed 0 bases and J shed 1 base, with 13 bases lying between them. CDR3 protein: CASSLGGGRSNTEAFF. The CDR3 coding sequence is TGTGCCAGCAGCTTGGGGGGGGGACGGTCGAACACTGAAGCTTTCTTT.

The chain uses TRBV15 and TRBJ2-7; no reliable D call. Germline lookup yields CDR1 LNHNV and CDR2 YYDKDF (reference sequence). The V end was cut by 0 bases, the J end by 2 bases, with 17 bases between. This CDR3 is built from 17 residues. CDR3 protein: CATSRDRLKFSPYEQYF. In DNA, the CDR3 is TGTGCCACCAGCAGAGATAGGCTGAAATTCTCCCCCTACGAGCAGTACTTC.

This clone was counted only a few times. The chain couples TRBV11-2 to TRBJ1-3, with TRBD1 matching over 8 bases. The CDR3 runs to 16 residues. J lost 0 bases, V lost 2 bases, and 3 bases had no gene match. CDR1 is SGHAT, CDR2 FQNNGV, per germline. The CDR3 spells CASSLIGTGSGNTIYF. CDR3 coding DNA: TGTGCCAGCAGCTTAATAGGGACAGGCTCTGGAAACACCATATATTTT.

The chain carries TRBV28 and TRBJ2-1; weak D call: TRBD1 (6 bases). CDR1 MDHEN and CDR2 SYDVKM come from the germline V gene. With 6 bases removed from V and 2 bases from J, the gap between germline ends came to 11 bases. This CDR3 is 14 amino acids long. This CDR3 reads CASSIGGPYNEQFF. In DNA, the CDR3 is TGTGCCAGCAGCATAGGGGGACCCTACAATGAGCAGTTCTTC.

In its sample, this clone was seen once. V is TRBV10-2 and J is TRBJ1-1, with no clear D. CDR1 and CDR2 from the germline V gene are WSHSY and SAAADI. V was cut by 4 bases and J by 0 bases, with 6 bases left in between. The CDR3 spans 13 residues. CDR3 residues: CASSGILNTEAFF. The CDR3 bases are TGCGCCAGCAGTGGAATCCTGAACACTGAAGCTTTCTTT.

J is TRBJ2-1 and V is TRBV7-6, with TRBD2 matching 7 bases. The CDR3 length is 15 residues. V lost 4 bases, J lost 0 bases, and 3 bases stayed unmatched. CDR1 and CDR2 from the germline V gene are SGHVS and FNYEAQ. The CDR3 coding sequence is TGTGCCAGCAGCTCCTTAGCGGGCTCCTACAATGAGCAGTTCTTC. Encoded protein: CASSSLAGSYNEQFF.

The chain joins TRBV6-6 to TRBJ1-5, with D maybe TRBD1 (6 bases). Germline V gene sequence: CDR1 MNHNY, CDR2 SVGAGI (reference sequence). This CDR3 is 16 amino acids long. The germline V and J ends were trimmed by 6 bases and 6 bases, with 21 bases remaining between them. CDR3 protein: CASRLGTGRMGQPQHF. The CDR3 nucleotides are TGTGCCAGCAGGTTGGGAACAGGGCGGATGGGTCAGCCCCAGCATTTT.

The CDR3 nucleotides are TGTGCCAGCGGACTAGCGGGGGGCCGTGGGACCCAGTACTTC. It yields the protein CASGLAGGRGTQYF. This rearrangement joins TRBV27 to TRBJ2-5; 14 bases align to TRBD2. This CDR3 spans 14 amino acids. Per germline, CDR1 MNHEY and CDR2 SMNVEV (reference sequence). The trim removed 8 bases at V and 7 bases at J, leaving 6 bases unmatched.

CDR3 amino acids: CASSFGQGASEAFF. The CDR3 region has the DNA TGCGCCAGCAGCTTTGGACAGGGGGCTTCTGAAGCTTTCTTT. The V gene is TRBV5-1, the J gene TRBJ1-1; 11 nucleotides match TRBD1. The V gene's germline CDR1 is SGHRS and CDR2 YFSETQ. The CDR3 covers 14 residues. V was pared by 2 bases and J by 6 bases, with 3 bases of the junction left unmatched.

The V call is TRBV13, the J call TRBJ1-5; 9 positions match TRBD1. Germline values: CDR1 PRHDT, CDR2 FYEKMQ (reference sequence). The V segment lost 5 bases and the J segment 6 bases; nucleotides outside the gene matches: 5. The CDR3 contains 14 residues. Here the CDR3 reads CASSPGTGTQPQHF. As DNA, the CDR3 is TGTGCCAGCAGCCCTGGGACAGGGACTCAGCCCCAGCATTTT.

This clone was counted a few times. The V and J genes are TRBV27 and TRBJ2-3, with D maybe TRBD2 (7 bases). This CDR3 region has 15 residues. Germline lookup yields CDR1 MNHEY and CDR2 SMNVEV (reference sequence). Trimming took 2 bases from V and 4 from J, leaving 13 bases between them. The CDR3 loop reads CASSLEGGAADTQYF. CDR3 coding DNA: TGTGCCAGCAGTTTAGAGGGGGGGGCGGCAGATACGCAGTATTTT.

V gene TRBV11-3 combines with J gene TRBJ2-1; TRBD2 is a possible D gene (5 bases). V was pared by 5 bases and J by 6 bases, with 17 bases between. The CDR3 has 15 amino acids. Germline loops: CDR1 SGHNT, CDR2 YENEEA. DNA of the CDR3: TGTGCCAGCAGCCCAAGGGCGGGCTTGGGCAATGAGCAGTTCTTC. Protein product: CASSPRAGLGNEQFF.

CDR3: CASTGVSNPSGNTIYF. CDR3 sequence (DNA): TGTGCCAGCACAGGGGTCTCGAACCCCTCTGGAAACACCATATATTTT. This rearrangement joins TRBV2 to TRBJ1-3, with D possibly matching TRBD1 (6 bases). Per germline, CDR1 SNHLY and CDR2 FYNNEI. The CDR3 runs to 16 residues. V was pared by 7 bases and J by 0 bases, with 16 bases between. Full variable domain (outside the CDR3, taken from reference TRBV2 and TRBJ1-3): EPEVTQTPSHQVTQMGQEVILRCVPISNHLYFYWYRQILGQKVEFLVSFYNNEISEKSEIFDDQFSVERPDGSNFTLKIRSTKLEDSAMYFCASTGVSNPSGNTIYFGEGSWLTVV.

V is TRBV4-2 and J is TRBJ1-1; TRBD1 is a possible D gene (5 bases). This CDR3 is 15 amino acids long. Germline values: CDR1 LGHNA, CDR2 YNFKEQ. Trimming took off 4 bases at V and 1 base at J, with 13 bases between the two ends. The DNA for the CDR3 is TGTGCCAGCAGCCCACTCGTGGGGCAGAACACTGAAGCTTTCTTT. Its protein is CASSPLVGQNTEAFF.

Here the CDR3 reads CASSLRTGDRSGNTIYF. The CDR3 DNA is TGTGCCAGCAGCTTGAGGACAGGGGATCGCTCTGGAAACACCATATATTTT. This rearrangement joins TRBV5-4 to TRBJ1-3, with 9 bases that match TRBD1. V was pared by 1 base and J by 0 bases, with 5 bases of the junction left unmatched. The CDR3 spans 17 residues. In germline, CDR1 is SGHNT, CDR2 YYREEE (reference sequence).

V gene TRBV5-1 combines with J gene TRBJ2-3; a possible D gene is TRBD2 (5 bases). The V end lost 3 bases, the J end lost 4 bases, and 15 bases lay between the germline ends. The CDR3 is 15 amino acids. Germline-derived CDR1 and CDR2 are SGHRS and YFSETQ. CDR3 in amino acids: CASSSTTNSADTQYF. Written as DNA, the CDR3 is TGCGCCAGCAGCTCCACGACAAATAGCGCAGATACGCAGTATTTT.